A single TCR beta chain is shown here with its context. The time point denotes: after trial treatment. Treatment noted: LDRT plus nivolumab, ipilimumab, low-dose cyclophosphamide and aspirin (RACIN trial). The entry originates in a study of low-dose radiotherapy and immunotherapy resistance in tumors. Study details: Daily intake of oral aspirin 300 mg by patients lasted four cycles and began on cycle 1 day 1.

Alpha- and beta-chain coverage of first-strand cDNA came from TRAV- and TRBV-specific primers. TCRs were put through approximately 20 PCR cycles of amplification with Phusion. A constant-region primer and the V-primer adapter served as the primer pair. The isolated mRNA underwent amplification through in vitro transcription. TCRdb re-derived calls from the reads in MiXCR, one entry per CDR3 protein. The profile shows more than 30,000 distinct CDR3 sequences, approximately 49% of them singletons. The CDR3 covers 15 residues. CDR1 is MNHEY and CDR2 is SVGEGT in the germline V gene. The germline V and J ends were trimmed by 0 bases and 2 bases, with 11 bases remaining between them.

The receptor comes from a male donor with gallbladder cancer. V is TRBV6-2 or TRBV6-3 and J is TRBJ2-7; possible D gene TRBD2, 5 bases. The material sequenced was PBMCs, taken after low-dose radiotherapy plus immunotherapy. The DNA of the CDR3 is TGTGCCAGCAGTTACTCCTGGACTCAAACCTACGAGCAGTACTTC. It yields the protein CASSYSWTQTYEQYF.